A single sample gave rise to the 9 T cell receptor beta chains below, sequenced in a study of T cells after yellow fever vaccination. One entry per CDR3 protein results from TCRdb running MiXCR on the 5' RACE reads. The sample consists of about 260,000 distinct CDR3 sequences, around 4.9% of them appearing once. This material consisted of CD4+ T cells sorted from PBMCs, taken on the day of the yellow fever booster vaccination. The receptors were sampled from a man younger than 35 who received the YFV17D yellow fever vaccine.

The rearrangement links TRBV2 to TRBJ1-2, with D unclear. Deletions cut 4 bases from V and 1 base from J, with 7 bases between. The CDR3 runs 13 residues. Per the germline V gene, CDR1 is SNHLY and CDR2 is FYNNEI. The CDR3 DNA is TGTGCCAGCAGTGGGGATTTTAACTATGGCTACACCTTC. As protein: CASSGDFNYGYTF.

This clonotype was observed many times. CDR3 amino acids: CASRRESTDTQYF. In DNA form, the CDR3 reads TGTGCCAGCAGGCGGGAATCCACAGATACGCAGTATTTT. This chain uses TRBV7-9 with TRBJ2-3; TRBD2 is a possible D gene (6 bases). There are 13 residues in the CDR3. Trimming took 6 bases from V and 2 from J, leaving 9 bases between them. Germline loops: CDR1 SEHNR, CDR2 FQNEAQ (reference sequence).

This clonotype occurred a few times. V gene TRBV5-1 combines with J gene TRBJ1-6; perhaps TRBD1 as D (6 bases). V lost 5 bases, J lost 0 bases, and 12 bases lay in between. There are 16 residues in the CDR3. Germline CDR1 and CDR2: SGHRS and YFSETQ. CDR3 sequence reads: CASRTQGGSYNSPLHF. CDR3 coding DNA: TGCGCCAGCAGGACACAGGGCGGCTCCTATAATTCACCCCTCCACTTT.

This clonotype was recorded a few times. The V gene is TRBV2, the J gene TRBJ1-6; no reliable D call. V lost 11 bases and J 7 bases, leaving 15 bases between the germline ends. CDR1 is SNHLY, CDR2 FYNNEI, per germline. CDR3 length equals 13 residues. Here the CDR3 DNA reads TGTGCCTCCTTCGGATGGTTAAATTCACCCCTCCACTTT. Translating gives CASFGWLNSPLHF.

This clonotype has a count of ten or more. The chain uses TRBV20-1 and TRBJ1-2; 7 nucleotides line up with TRBD1. CDR1 DFQATT and CDR2 SNEGSKA come from the germline V gene (reference sequence). The CDR3 is 12 residues long. V lost 7 bases to trimming and J lost 8 bases; unmatched junction nucleotides: 10. Here the CDR3 reads CSVSPRGGGYTF. CDR3 DNA sequence: TGCAGTGTCAGTCCCAGGGGGGGAGGCTACACCTTC.

The CDR3 loop is CASSLIPSPETQYF. CDR3 DNA sequence: TGTGCCAGCAGCTTAATTCCGTCCCCCGAGACCCAGTACTTC. The rearrangement uses TRBV11-2 and TRBJ2-5; D uncertain. Germline V gene data show CDR1 as SGHAT and CDR2 as FQNNGV. Trimming removed 2 bases from V and 5 bases from J, with 12 bases in between. The CDR3 covers 14 residues. The variable domain in full, completed from reference TRBV11-2 and TRBJ2-5, reads EAGVAQSPRYKIIEKRQSVAFWCNPISGHATLYWYQQILGQGPKLLIQFQNNGVVDDSQLPKDRFSAERLKGVDSTLKIQPAKLEDSAVYLCASSLIPSPETQYFGPGTRLLVL.

This clonotype was observed many times. The V gene is TRBV12-3 or TRBV12-4, the J gene TRBJ2-6; 8 bases map to TRBD1. The CDR3 runs to 15 residues. Trimming cost V 6 bases and J 4 bases; bases outside gene matches: 5. The DNA for the CDR3 is TGTGCCAGCAGAGGACAGGGTTCAGGGGCCAACGTCCTGACTTTC. It encodes CASRGQGSGANVLTF.

CDR3 sequence (DNA): TGTGCCACCAGCAGAGACCGGGACAGGGGTCAGCAGTACTTC. As protein: CATSRDRDRGQQYF. The chain has TRBV15 and TRBJ2-7, with TRBD1 identical over 10 bases. The V segment lost 0 bases and the J segment 8 bases; nucleotides outside the gene matches: 4. The length of the CDR3 is 14 residues. Germline V gene lookup returns CDR1 LNHNV and CDR2 YYDKDF (reference sequence).

In its sample, this clonotype was seen a few times. This chain joins TRBV18 and TRBJ2-5; D not resolved. V was pared by 6 bases and J by 5 bases, with 10 bases between. This CDR3 is 12 amino acids long. The germline V gene encodes CDR1 KGHSH and CDR2 LQKENI. CDR3 amino acids: CASSSAQETQYF. The DNA of the CDR3 is TGTGCCAGCTCTTCGGCCCAGGAGACCCAGTACTTC. Full variable domain (rest looked up from reference TRBV18 and TRBJ2-5): NAGVMQNPRHLVRRRGQEARLRCSPMKGHSHVYWYRQLPEEGLKFMVYLQKENIIDESGMPKERFSAEFPKEGPSILRIQQVVRGDSAAYFCASSSAQETQYFGPGTRLLVL.